This T cell receptor (beta chain) was observed in a study of T cell responses to AZD1222 COVID-19 vaccine. Between the trimmed V and J ends, which lost 2 bases and 8 bases, there was a span of 9 bases. The length of the CDR3 is 12 residues. The germline V gene has CDR1 SEHNR and CDR2 FQNEAQ (reference sequence). The study's findings and limits: Spike was spanned by vaccine-associated CD4 TCRs, which were dominant at 160-218 and 743-854.

Repertoires were generated with immunoSEQ multiplex PCR, while TCRdb's copy carries only in-frame clones and drops some. The sample lists approximately 160,000 clones; 90% to 95% were seen once. This clone was detected once. The antigen is unknown. The sample was peripheral blood, taken on day 0 of AZD1222 vaccination. The sequence came from an adult in good health. The chain employs TRBV7-9 and TRBJ1-2; D not certain. CDR3 DNA: TGTGCCAGCAGCTTAATTAGATGGGGCTACACCTTC. The encoded protein is CASSLIRWGYTF.